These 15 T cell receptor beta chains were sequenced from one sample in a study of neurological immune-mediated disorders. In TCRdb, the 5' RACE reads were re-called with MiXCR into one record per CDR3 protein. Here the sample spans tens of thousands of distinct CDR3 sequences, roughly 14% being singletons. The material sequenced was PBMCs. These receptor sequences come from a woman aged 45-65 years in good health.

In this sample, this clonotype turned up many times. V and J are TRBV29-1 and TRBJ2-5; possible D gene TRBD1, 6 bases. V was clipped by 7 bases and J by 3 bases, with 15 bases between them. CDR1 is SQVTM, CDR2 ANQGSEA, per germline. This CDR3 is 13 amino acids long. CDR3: CSALDSREETQYF. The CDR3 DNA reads TGCAGCGCCTTGGACAGCCGAGAAGAGACCCAGTACTTC.

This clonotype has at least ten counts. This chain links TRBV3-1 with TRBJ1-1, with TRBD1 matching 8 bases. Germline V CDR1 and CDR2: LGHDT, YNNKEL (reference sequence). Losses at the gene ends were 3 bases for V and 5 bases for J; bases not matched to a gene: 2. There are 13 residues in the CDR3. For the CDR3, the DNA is TGTGCCAGCAGCCAGACAGGGGAGACTGAAGCTTTCTTT. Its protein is CASSQTGETEAFF.

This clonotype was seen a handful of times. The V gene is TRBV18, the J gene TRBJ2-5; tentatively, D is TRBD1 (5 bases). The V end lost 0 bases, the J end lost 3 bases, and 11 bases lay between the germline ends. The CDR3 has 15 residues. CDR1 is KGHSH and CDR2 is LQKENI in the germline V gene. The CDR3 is CASSPPKGIEETQYF. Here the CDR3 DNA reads TGTGCCAGCTCACCACCGAAGGGGATTGAAGAGACCCAGTACTTC.

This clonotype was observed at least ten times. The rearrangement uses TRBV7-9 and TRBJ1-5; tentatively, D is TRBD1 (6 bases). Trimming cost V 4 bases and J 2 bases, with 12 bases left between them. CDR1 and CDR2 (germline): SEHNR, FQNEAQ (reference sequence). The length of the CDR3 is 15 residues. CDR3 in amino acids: CASSSRSGGNQPQHF. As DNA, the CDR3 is TGTGCCAGCAGCTCAAGGTCAGGGGGCAATCAGCCCCAGCATTTT.

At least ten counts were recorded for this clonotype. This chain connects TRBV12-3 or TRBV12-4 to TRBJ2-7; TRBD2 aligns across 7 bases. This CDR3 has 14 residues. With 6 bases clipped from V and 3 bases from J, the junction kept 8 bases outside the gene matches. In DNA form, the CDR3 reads TGTGCCAGCAGCCCCGGGGGGTCTAACTACGAGCAGTACTTC. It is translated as CASSPGGSNYEQYF.

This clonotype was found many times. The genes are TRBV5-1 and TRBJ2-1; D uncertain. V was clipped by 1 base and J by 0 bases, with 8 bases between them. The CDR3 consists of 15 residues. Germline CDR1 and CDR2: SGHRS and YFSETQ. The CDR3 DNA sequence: TGCGCCAGCAGCTTGCGCGAGAGCTCCTACAATGAGCAGTTCTTC. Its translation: CASSLRESSYNEQFF. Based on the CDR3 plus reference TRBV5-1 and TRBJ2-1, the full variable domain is KAGVTQTPRYLIKTRGQQVTLSCSPISGHRSVSWYQQTPGQGLQFLFEYFSETQRNKGNFPGRFSGRQFSNSRSEMNVSTLELGDSALYLCASSLRESSYNEQFFGPGTRLTVL.

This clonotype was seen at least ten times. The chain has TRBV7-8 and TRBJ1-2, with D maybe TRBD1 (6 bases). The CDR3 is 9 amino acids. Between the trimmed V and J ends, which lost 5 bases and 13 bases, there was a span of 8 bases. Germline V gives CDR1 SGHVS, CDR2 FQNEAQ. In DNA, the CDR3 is TGTGCCAGCAGCCCCAGGGGCACCTTC. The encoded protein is CASSPRGTF.

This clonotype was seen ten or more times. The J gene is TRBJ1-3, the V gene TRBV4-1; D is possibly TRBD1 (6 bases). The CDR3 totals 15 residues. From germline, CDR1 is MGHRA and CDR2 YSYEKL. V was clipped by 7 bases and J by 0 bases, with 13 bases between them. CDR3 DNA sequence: TGCGCCAGCAACCGGGAAGGGGGCTCTGGAAACACCATATATTTT. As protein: CASNREGGSGNTIYF.

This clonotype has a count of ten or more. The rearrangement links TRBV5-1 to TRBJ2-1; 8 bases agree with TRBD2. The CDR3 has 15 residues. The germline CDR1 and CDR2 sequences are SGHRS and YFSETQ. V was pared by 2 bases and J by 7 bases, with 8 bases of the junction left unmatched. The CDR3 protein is CASSFRLARENEQFF. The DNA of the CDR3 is TGCGCCAGCAGCTTTAGACTAGCGCGGGAGAATGAGCAGTTCTTC.

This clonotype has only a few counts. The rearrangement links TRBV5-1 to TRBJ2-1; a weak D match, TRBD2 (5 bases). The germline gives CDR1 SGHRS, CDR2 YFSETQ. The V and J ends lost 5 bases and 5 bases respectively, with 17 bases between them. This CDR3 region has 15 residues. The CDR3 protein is CASRQTLVGDNEQFF. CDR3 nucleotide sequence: TGCGCCAGCAGGCAGACACTCGTCGGGGACAATGAGCAGTTCTTC.

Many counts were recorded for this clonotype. CDR3 coding DNA: TGTGCCAGCTCTTTGGGGGACGGATCCTACGAGCAGTACTTC. This gives the protein CASSLGDGSYEQYF. The chain links TRBV25-1 to TRBJ2-7; D tentatively fits TRBD1 or TRBD2 (5 bases each). Trimming removed 8 bases from V and 1 base from J, with 15 bases in between. Germline V gene data show CDR1 as MGHDK and CDR2 as SYGVNS. The CDR3 is 14 amino acids.

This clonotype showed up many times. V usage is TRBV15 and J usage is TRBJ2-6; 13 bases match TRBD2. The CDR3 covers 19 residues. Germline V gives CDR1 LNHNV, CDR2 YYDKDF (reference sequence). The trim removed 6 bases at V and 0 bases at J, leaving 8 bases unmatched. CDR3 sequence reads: CATRPGTSGVVSGANVLTF. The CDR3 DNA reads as TGTGCCACCAGACCCGGGACTAGCGGGGTCGTCTCTGGGGCCAACGTCCTGACTTTC. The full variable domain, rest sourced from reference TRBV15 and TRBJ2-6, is DAMVIQNPRYQVTQFGKPVTLSCSQTLNHNVMYWYQQKSSQAPKLLFHYYDKDFNNEADTPDNFQSRRPNTSFCFLDIRSPGLGDTAMYLCATRPGTSGVVSGANVLTFGAGSRLTVL.

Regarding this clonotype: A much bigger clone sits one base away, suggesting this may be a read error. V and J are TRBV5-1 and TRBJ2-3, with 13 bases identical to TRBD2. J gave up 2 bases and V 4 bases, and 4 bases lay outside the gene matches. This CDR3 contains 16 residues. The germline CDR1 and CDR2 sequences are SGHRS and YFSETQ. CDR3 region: CASSLGTSGITDTQYF. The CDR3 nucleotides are TGCGCCAGCAGCCTGGGGACTAGCGGGATCACAGATACGCAGTATTTT.

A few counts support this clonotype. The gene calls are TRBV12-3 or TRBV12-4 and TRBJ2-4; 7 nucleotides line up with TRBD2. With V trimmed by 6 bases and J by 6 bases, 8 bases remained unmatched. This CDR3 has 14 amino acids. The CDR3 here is CASRMRGRGNIQYF. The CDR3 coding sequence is TGTGCCAGCAGAATGAGAGGGAGGGGAAACATTCAGTACTTC.

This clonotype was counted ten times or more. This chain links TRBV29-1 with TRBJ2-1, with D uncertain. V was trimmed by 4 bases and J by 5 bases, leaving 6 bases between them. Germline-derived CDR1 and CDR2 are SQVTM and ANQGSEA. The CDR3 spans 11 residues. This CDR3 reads CSVVPHNEQFF. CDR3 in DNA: TGCAGCGTTGTACCCCACAATGAGCAGTTCTTC.